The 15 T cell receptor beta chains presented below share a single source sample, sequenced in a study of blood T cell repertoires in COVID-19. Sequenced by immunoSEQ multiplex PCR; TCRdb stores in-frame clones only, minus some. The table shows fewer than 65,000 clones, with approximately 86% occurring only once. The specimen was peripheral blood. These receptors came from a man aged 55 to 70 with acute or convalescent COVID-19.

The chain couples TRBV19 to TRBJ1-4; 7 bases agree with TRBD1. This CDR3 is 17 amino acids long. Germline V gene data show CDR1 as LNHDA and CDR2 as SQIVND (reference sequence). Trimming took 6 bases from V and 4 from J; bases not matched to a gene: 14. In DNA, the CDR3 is TGTGCCAGTAGCCTAATCAAGCCGACAGGGAGTAATGAAAAACTGTTTTTT. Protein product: CASSLIKPTGSNEKLFF.

The CDR3 nucleotides are TGTGCCAGCAGCCCCGACCTCAGGGGTAGGGACTATGGCTACACCTTC. Translation gives CASSPDLRGRDYGYTF. The chain uses TRBV3-1 (or the pseudogene TRBV3-2) and TRBJ1-2; weak D call: TRBD1 (6 bases). CDR3 length: 16 amino acids. Germline CDR1 and CDR2: LGHDT and YNNKEL (reference sequence). The V end lost 4 bases, the J end lost 3 bases, and 18 bases lay between the germline ends.

CDR3 sequence reads: CASSLGGLPQHF. In DNA, the CDR3 is TGTGCCAGCAGTTTGGGAGGTCTACCCCAGCATTTT. The V and J genes are TRBV12-3 or TRBV12-4 and TRBJ1-5; D is unclear. V shed 3 bases and J shed 10 bases, with 10 bases lying between them. CDR3 length: 12 amino acids.

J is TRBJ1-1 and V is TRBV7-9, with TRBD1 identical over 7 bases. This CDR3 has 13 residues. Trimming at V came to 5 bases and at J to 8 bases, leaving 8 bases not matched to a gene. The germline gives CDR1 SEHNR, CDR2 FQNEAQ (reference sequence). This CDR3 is CASSTSDRDEAFF. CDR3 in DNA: TGTGCCAGCAGCACCAGCGACAGGGACGAAGCTTTCTTT.

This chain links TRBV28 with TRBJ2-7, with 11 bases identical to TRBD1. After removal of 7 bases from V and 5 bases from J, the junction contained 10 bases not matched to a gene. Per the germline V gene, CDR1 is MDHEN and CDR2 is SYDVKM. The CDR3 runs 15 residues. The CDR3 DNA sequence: TGTGCCAGCAATGGGCCAGGACAGGGGGCCAACGAGCAGTACTTC. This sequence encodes CASNGPGQGANEQYF. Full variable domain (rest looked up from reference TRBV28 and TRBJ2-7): DVKVTQSSRYLVKRTGEKVFLECVQDMDHENMFWYRQDPGLGLRLIYFSYDVKMKEKGDIPEGYSVSREKKERFSLILESASTNQTSMYLCASNGPGQGANEQYFGPGTRLTVT.

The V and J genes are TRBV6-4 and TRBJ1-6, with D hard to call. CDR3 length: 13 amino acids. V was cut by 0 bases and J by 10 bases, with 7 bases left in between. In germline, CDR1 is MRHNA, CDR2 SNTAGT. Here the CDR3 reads CASSDSRRSPLHF. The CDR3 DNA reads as TGTGCCAGCAGTGACTCAAGGCGGTCACCCCTCCACTTT.

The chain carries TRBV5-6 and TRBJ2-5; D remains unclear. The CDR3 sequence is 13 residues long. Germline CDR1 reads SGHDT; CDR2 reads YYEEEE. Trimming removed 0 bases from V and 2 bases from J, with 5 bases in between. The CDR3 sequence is CASSLVEQETQYF. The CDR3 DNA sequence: TGTGCCAGCAGCTTGGTGGAGCAAGAGACCCAGTACTTC.

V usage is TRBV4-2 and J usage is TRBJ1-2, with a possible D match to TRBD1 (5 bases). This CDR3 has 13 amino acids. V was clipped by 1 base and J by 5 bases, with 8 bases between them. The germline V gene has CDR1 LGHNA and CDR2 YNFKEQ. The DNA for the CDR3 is TGTGCCAGCAGCCAAGTAGGGGTGTATGGCTACACCTTC. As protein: CASSQVGVYGYTF.

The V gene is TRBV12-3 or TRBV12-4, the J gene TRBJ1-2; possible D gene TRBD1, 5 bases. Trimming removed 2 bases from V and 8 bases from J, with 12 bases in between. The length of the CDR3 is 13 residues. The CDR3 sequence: CASSLRQGLGYTF. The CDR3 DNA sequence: TGTGCCAGCAGTTTAAGGCAGGGTCTCGGCTACACCTTC.

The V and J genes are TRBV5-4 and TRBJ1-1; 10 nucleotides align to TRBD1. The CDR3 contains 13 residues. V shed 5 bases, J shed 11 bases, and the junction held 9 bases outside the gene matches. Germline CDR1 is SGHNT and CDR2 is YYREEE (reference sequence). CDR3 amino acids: CASRVTGGPGAFF. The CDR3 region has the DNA TGTGCCAGCAGGGTGACAGGGGGCCCTGGGGCTTTCTTT. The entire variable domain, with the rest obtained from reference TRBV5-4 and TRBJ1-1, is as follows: ETGVTQSPTHLIKTRGQQVTLRCSSQSGHNTVSWYQQALGQGPQFIFQYYREEENGRGNFPPRFSGLQFPNYSSELNVNALELDDSALYLCASRVTGGPGAFFGQGTRLTVV.

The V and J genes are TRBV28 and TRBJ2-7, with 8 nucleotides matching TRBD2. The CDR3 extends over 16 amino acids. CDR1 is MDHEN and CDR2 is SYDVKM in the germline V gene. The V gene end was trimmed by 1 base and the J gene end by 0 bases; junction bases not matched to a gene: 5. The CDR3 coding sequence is TGTGCCAGCAGTTTATCTTTTAGCGGGAACTCCTACGAGCAGTACTTC. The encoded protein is CASSLSFSGNSYEQYF.

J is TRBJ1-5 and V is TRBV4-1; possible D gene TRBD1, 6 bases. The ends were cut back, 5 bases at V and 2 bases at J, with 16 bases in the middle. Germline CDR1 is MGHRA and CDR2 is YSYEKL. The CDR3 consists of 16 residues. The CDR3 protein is CASSREQGGGNQPQHF. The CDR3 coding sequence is TGCGCCAGCAGCAGAGAACAGGGAGGGGGCAATCAGCCCCAGCATTTT.

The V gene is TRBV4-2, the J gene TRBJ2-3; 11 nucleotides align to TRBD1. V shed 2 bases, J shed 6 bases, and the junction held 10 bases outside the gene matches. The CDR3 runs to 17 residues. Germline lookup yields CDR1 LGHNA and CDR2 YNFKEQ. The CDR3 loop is CASSQPSLGTGGDTQYF. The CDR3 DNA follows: TGTGCCAGCAGCCAACCCTCTTTGGGGACAGGGGGTGATACGCAGTATTTT.

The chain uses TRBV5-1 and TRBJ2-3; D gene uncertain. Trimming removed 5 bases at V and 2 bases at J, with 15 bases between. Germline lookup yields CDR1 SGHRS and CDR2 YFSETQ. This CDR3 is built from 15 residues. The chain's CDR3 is CASSKSSRNTDTQYF. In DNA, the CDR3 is TGCGCCAGCAGTAAAAGTTCTAGAAACACAGATACGCAGTATTTT.

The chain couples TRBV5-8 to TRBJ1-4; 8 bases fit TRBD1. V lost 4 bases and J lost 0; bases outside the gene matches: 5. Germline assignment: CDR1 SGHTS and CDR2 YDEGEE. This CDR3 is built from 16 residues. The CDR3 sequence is CASSKDRVTTNEKLFF. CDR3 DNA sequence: TGTGCCAGCAGCAAGGACAGGGTGACAACTAATGAAAAACTGTTTTTT.